The 5 T cell receptor beta chains given below trace back to one sample, sequenced in a study of low-dose radiotherapy and immunotherapy resistance in tumors. Alpha and beta chains were covered, as first-strand cDNA relied on TRAV- and TRBV-specific primers. Amplification of TCRs used a constant-region primer and V-primer adapter for 20 PCR cycles. TCRdb independently ran MiXCR on the reads; one entry per CDR3 protein. The sample carries 65,000 to 90,000 distinct CDR3 sequences, 15% to 20% recorded once. Time point noted: before trial treatment. The sequenced sample was PBMCs, obtained before treatment. The receptors originated from a male donor with prostate cancer.

This rearrangement joins TRBV5-1 to TRBJ1-1; D is perhaps TRBD1 (6 bases). The germline gives CDR1 SGHRS, CDR2 YFSETQ. The germline V and J ends were trimmed by 4 bases and 3 bases, with 10 bases remaining between them. The CDR3 consists of 13 residues. CDR3 bases: TGCGCCAGCAGCCCTAGGGGGGACACTGAAGCTTTCTTT. This gives the protein CASSPRGDTEAFF.

On this clonotype itself: Since a far larger clone is one base different, this is likely a read error. The V and J genes are TRBV12-3 or TRBV12-4 and TRBJ2-5, with 12 positions matching TRBD2. Losses at the gene ends were 4 bases for V and 11 bases for J; bases not matched to a gene: 11. The CDR3 totals 15 residues. CDR3 region: CASSYGTSGLNEQYF. The CDR3 coding sequence is TGTGCCAGCAGTTACGGGACTAGCGGGTTGAATGAGCAGTACTTC.

The rearrangement uses TRBV12-3 or TRBV12-4 and TRBJ2-7, with TRBD2 matching over 7 bases. The CDR3 totals 15 residues. Trimming removed 5 bases from V and 7 bases from J; junction bases left unmatched: 14. The CDR3 DNA reads TGTGCCAGCAGTAGGATTAGCGGGTTAAGGAATGAGCAGTACTTC. Its translation: CASSRISGLRNEQYF.

Ten or more counts support this clonotype. CDR3 protein: CASSPDSLIHAEGYTF. Written as DNA, the CDR3 is TGTGCCAGCAGCCCCGACAGCTTAATCCACGCGGAGGGCTACACCTTC. The V gene is TRBV5-6, the J gene TRBJ1-2; tentatively, D is TRBD1 (5 bases). Germline-derived CDR1 and CDR2 are SGHDT and YYEEEE. This CDR3 has 16 amino acids. The V end lost 4 bases, the J end lost 8 bases, and 24 bases lay between the germline ends.

In this sample, this clonotype turned up many times. The chain has TRBV3-1 and TRBJ1-2; unclear D gene. Trimming took 2 bases from V and 2 from J, leaving 21 bases between them. Germline lookup yields CDR1 LGHDT and CDR2 YNNKEL (reference sequence). The CDR3 spans 18 residues. CDR3 residues: CASSQPSRVRAANYGYTF. The CDR3 DNA reads as TGTGCCAGCAGCCAACCCTCGAGGGTCCGGGCAGCCAACTATGGCTACACCTTC.